One sample yielded the 12 T cell receptor beta chains listed below, sequenced in a study of blood T cell repertoires in COVID-19. The repertoire was sequenced with immunoSEQ multiplex PCR; TCRdb's copy has only in-frame clones and lacks some. The table records around 170,000 clones, around 80% of them present only once. Sample: peripheral blood. The receptors were sampled from a man aged 65 to 85 with active or convalescent COVID-19.

The chain is built from TRBV7-9 and TRBJ1-1; D gene unclear. This CDR3 is 14 amino acids long. The germline V and J ends were trimmed by 3 bases and 7 bases, with 15 bases remaining between them. Germline V gene lookup returns CDR1 SEHNR and CDR2 FQNEAQ (reference sequence). The CDR3 is CASSFQAARGEAFF. The CDR3 DNA reads as TGTGCCAGCAGCTTCCAAGCGGCGCGCGGTGAAGCTTTCTTT.

The chain couples TRBV11-2 to TRBJ1-4; unclear D gene. V was cut by 5 bases and J by 3 bases, with 16 bases left in between. The germline CDR1 and CDR2 sequences are SGHAT and FQNNGV. CDR3 length: 16 amino acids. This chain's CDR3 is CASSPTAGIANEKLFF. CDR3 bases: TGTGCCAGCAGCCCTACGGCGGGTATAGCTAATGAAAAACTGTTTTTT.

The chain uses TRBV6-5 and TRBJ1-2; unclear D gene. Germline V gene data show CDR1 as MNHEY and CDR2 as SVGAGI. The CDR3 spans 12 residues. Between the trimmed V and J ends, which lost 4 bases and 4 bases, there was a span of 7 bases. CDR3 coding DNA: TGTGCCAGCAGTTCCGGTTTCTATGGCTACACCTTC. Translating it yields CASSSGFYGYTF.

This clone was counted a single time. The J gene is TRBJ2-5, the V gene TRBV7-2; D is uncertain. The V gene's germline CDR1 is SGHTA and CDR2 FQGNSA. Between the trimmed V and J ends, which lost 3 bases and 2 bases, there was a span of 7 bases. The CDR3 totals 13 residues. DNA for the CDR3: TGTGCCAGCAGCTTCACACAGCAAGAGACCCAGTACTTC. Its protein product is CASSFTQQETQYF.

This chain connects TRBV9 to TRBJ1-1; D might be TRBD1 (6 bases). This CDR3 has 14 residues. The germline V gene encodes CDR1 SGDLS and CDR2 YYNGEE. Trimming shortened V by 6 bases and J by 0 bases, and 12 bases separated the two germline ends. CDR3 coding DNA: TGTGCCAGCACCCCGACAGGACTGAACACTGAAGCTTTCTTT. Protein: CASTPTGLNTEAFF.

V usage is TRBV7-2 and J usage is TRBJ2-7, with 8 bases matching TRBD2. The junction had 9 bases not matched to a gene; V was cut back by 3 bases and J by 2 bases. CDR3 length: 16 amino acids. In germline, CDR1 is SGHTA, CDR2 FQGNSA. CDR3 sequence (DNA): TGTGCCAGCAGCTTGGTAGTAACGGGGGGGGCCTACGAGCAGTACTTC. Translation gives CASSLVVTGGAYEQYF.

The chain is built from TRBV30 and TRBJ1-1, with 8 nucleotides matching TRBD1. J gave up 1 base and V 3 bases, and 19 bases lay outside the gene matches. Germline CDR1 GTSNPN, CDR2 SVGIG (reference sequence). The CDR3 totals 19 residues. The CDR3 sequence: CAWSRRFWTGSSQNTEAFF. The CDR3 DNA reads TGTGCCTGGAGCCGTCGGTTTTGGACAGGGTCGTCCCAGAACACTGAAGCTTTCTTT.

V gene TRBV30 combines with J gene TRBJ2-7; D possibly corresponds to TRBD1 (5 bases). In germline, CDR1 is GTSNPN, CDR2 SVGIG (reference sequence). The CDR3 is 13 residues long. The V and J ends lost 4 bases and 2 bases respectively, with 12 bases between them. The CDR3: CAWTLQGTYEQYF. The CDR3 DNA follows: TGTGCCTGGACTCTCCAGGGTACCTACGAGCAGTACTTC. The variable domain in full, completed from reference TRBV30 and TRBJ2-7, reads SQTIHQWPATLVQPVGSPLSLECTVEGTSNPNLYWYRQAAGRGLQLLFYSVGIGQISSEVPQNLSASRPQDRQFILSSKKLLLSDSGFYLCAWTLQGTYEQYFGPGTRLTVT.

The J gene is TRBJ2-7, the V gene TRBV30; 9 bases are shared with TRBD2. CDR3 length: 15 amino acids. Germline-derived CDR1 and CDR2 are GTSNPN and SVGIG (reference sequence). V lost 2 bases to trimming and J lost 7 bases; unmatched junction nucleotides: 12. CDR3: CAWSRGSGGKMEQYF. The DNA for the CDR3 is TGTGCCTGGAGTAGAGGAAGCGGGGGGAAAATGGAGCAGTACTTC. The whole variable domain, filled in from reference TRBV30 and TRBJ2-7, reads SQTIHQWPATLVQPVGSPLSLECTVEGTSNPNLYWYRQAAGRGLQLLFYSVGIGQISSEVPQNLSASRPQDRQFILSSKKLLLSDSGFYLCAWSRGSGGKMEQYFGPGTRLTVT.

The CDR3 loop reads CASSQNIGQGDTEAFF. The CDR3 bases are TGCGCCAGCAGCCAGAACATCGGACAGGGGGACACTGAAGCTTTCTTT. The chain employs TRBV4-1 and TRBJ1-1, with 10 positions matching TRBD1. The CDR3 consists of 16 residues. CDR1 and CDR2 from the germline V gene are MGHRA and YSYEKL. Trimming removed 3 bases from V and 3 bases from J; junction bases left unmatched: 7.

This rearrangement joins TRBV7-9 to TRBJ1-1; D call uncertain. V dropped 1 base and J dropped 0 bases, with 6 bases sitting between them. The CDR3 length is 14 residues. Germline lookup yields CDR1 SEHNR and CDR2 FQNEAQ (reference sequence). This chain's CDR3 is CASSLGSLNTEAFF. The CDR3 DNA sequence: TGTGCCAGCAGCTTAGGTAGTTTGAACACTGAAGCTTTCTTT.

This chain connects TRBV4-1 to TRBJ1-4, with D perhaps TRBD1 (6 bases). Germline values: CDR1 MGHRA, CDR2 YSYEKL. The CDR3 spans 17 residues. Trimming shortened V by 1 base and J by 2 bases, and 14 bases separated the two germline ends. CDR3 amino acids: CASSQVRGEGTNEKLFF. DNA of the CDR3: TGCGCCAGCAGCCAAGTGAGGGGGGAGGGCACTAATGAAAAACTGTTTTTT.